Listed here are 29 T cell receptor beta chains from one sample, sequenced in a study of beta chain features in type 1 diabetes. Isolated RNA was reverse transcribed in full, so expressed TCRB transcripts were sequenced. TCRdb's table, derived via immunoSEQ multiplex PCR, lists solely in-frame clones and lacks some. The sample holds about 900,000 clones, 17% seen once. The specimen was naive CD4+ T cells from blood. The receptor set was obtained from a young woman in good health.

The chain is built from TRBV6-6 and TRBJ2-2; TRBD1 matches 9 bases. Losses at the gene ends were 5 bases for V and 7 bases for J; bases not matched to a gene: 8. Per germline, CDR1 MNHNY and CDR2 SVGAGI (reference sequence). The CDR3 extends over 15 amino acids. CDR3 DNA sequence: TGTGCCAGCAGTGGGAGGACAGGGGTTGGCGGGGAGCTGTTTTTT. Translation: CASSGRTGVGGELFF.

CDR3 sequence (DNA): TGTGCTAGTGGTTTGGGAACCATGAAGAACACTGAAGCTTTCTTT. Its translation: CASGLGTMKNTEAFF. The chain couples TRBV12-5 to TRBJ1-1; no clear D. The germline V gene has CDR1 LGHNT and CDR2 FRNRAP. V dropped 1 base and J dropped 1 base, with 10 bases sitting between them. CDR3 length equals 15 residues.

The chain links TRBV28 to TRBJ2-3; D gene unclear. CDR1 is MDHEN, CDR2 SYDVKM, per germline. This CDR3 is 12 amino acids long. V dropped 1 base and J dropped 6 bases, with 5 bases sitting between them. In nucleotides, the CDR3 is TGTGCCAGCAGTTTATCAAGTGATACGCAGTATTTT. It translates to CASSLSSDTQYF.

The chain is built from TRBV25-1 and TRBJ1-6, with D unresolved. This CDR3 comprises 13 residues. The V gene lost 8 bases and the J gene lost 10 bases, with 15 bases spanning the gap. Germline CDR1 MGHDK, CDR2 SYGVNS. The CDR3 loop reads CASGYDQRSPLHF. The CDR3 nucleotides read TGTGCCAGCGGCTACGACCAAAGATCACCCCTCCACTTT.

This chain joins TRBV7-9 and TRBJ2-7, with 10 bases that match TRBD1. The CDR3 length is 16 residues. Germline lookup yields CDR1 SEHNR and CDR2 FQNEAQ (reference sequence). J was trimmed by 0 bases and V by 7 bases; bases with no gene match: 9. The DNA of the CDR3 is TGTGCCAGCAACCGGTGGGGGACAGGGGACTCCTACGAGCAGTACTTC. It specifies CASNRWGTGDSYEQYF. The entire variable domain, with the rest obtained from reference TRBV7-9 and TRBJ2-7, is as follows: DTGVSQNPRHKITKRGQNVTFRCDPISEHNRLYWYRQTLGQGPEFLTYFQNEAQLEKSRLLSDRFSAERPKGSFSTLEIQRTEQGDSAMYLCASNRWGTGDSYEQYFGPGTRLTVT.

The genes are TRBV6-5 and TRBJ1-1; D might be TRBD1 (6 bases). V dropped 5 bases and J dropped 5 bases, with 18 bases sitting between them. CDR3 length equals 15 residues. In germline, CDR1 is MNHEY, CDR2 SVGAGI. The chain's CDR3 is CASSGPFRGRTEAFF. CDR3 bases: TGTGCCAGCAGTGGACCCTTCAGGGGACGAACTGAAGCTTTCTTT.

The table lists this clone with a few counts. V is TRBV6-6 and J is TRBJ2-1; 7 bases fit TRBD2. The CDR3 totals 15 residues. Per germline, CDR1 MNHNY and CDR2 SVGAGI (reference sequence). Trimming took 6 bases from V and 9 from J; bases not matched to a gene: 14. CDR3 in DNA: TGTGCCAGCAGCCCCCCGGGGCGGGAGAGCAGTGAGCAGTTCTTC. Translating it yields CASSPPGRESSEQFF.

This clone was recorded a few times. The rearrangement uses TRBV29-1 and TRBJ2-1, with D tentatively TRBD1 (6 bases). The CDR3 has 14 residues. V was clipped by 7 bases and J by 7 bases, with 20 bases between them. Germline loops: CDR1 SQVTM, CDR2 ANQGSEA. The DNA of the CDR3 is TGCAGCGCCTCCGGACCGGGACAACTAAATGAGCAGTTCTTC. Translation: CSASGPGQLNEQFF.

CDR3 sequence (DNA): TGTGCCAGCAGCTTTCAGGGGGCGGGCAATCAGCCCCAGCATTTT. The encoded protein is CASSFQGAGNQPQHF. This chain uses TRBV5-8 with TRBJ1-5, with TRBD1 matching over 8 bases. The CDR3 extends over 15 amino acids. J was trimmed by 2 bases and V by 2 bases; bases with no gene match: 3. Germline V CDR1 and CDR2: SGHTS, YDEGEE.

This clone turned up a few times. V and J are TRBV29-1 and TRBJ2-7; a possible D gene is TRBD2 (5 bases). Trimming pared 4 bases from V and 2 bases from J, leaving 9 bases between. Looked up from germline, CDR1 is SQVTM and CDR2 is ANQGSEA. This CDR3 is built from 12 residues. The CDR3 region is CSVASGAYEQYF. The DNA for the CDR3 is TGCAGCGTTGCAAGCGGAGCCTACGAGCAGTACTTC.

V gene TRBV27 combines with J gene TRBJ2-3; D is unclear. V dropped 5 bases and J dropped 2 bases, with 8 bases sitting between them. This CDR3 spans 13 amino acids. The germline V gene encodes CDR1 MNHEY and CDR2 SMNVEV (reference sequence). DNA of the CDR3: TGTGCCAGCAGTCTTATAACCACAGATACGCAGTATTTT. It specifies CASSLITTDTQYF.

A few counts support this clone. The V gene is TRBV10-3, the J gene TRBJ1-5; a possible D gene is TRBD1 (5 bases). Trimming took 5 bases from V and 4 from J, leaving 12 bases between them. In germline, CDR1 is ENHRY, CDR2 SYGVKD. The CDR3 loop spans 14 amino acids. The DNA for the CDR3 is TGTGCCATCAGTCCCGGGGGGGGGAATCAGCCCCAGCATTTT. This encodes CAISPGGGNQPQHF.

This clone appeared a few times. The chain recombines TRBV19 with TRBJ2-5, with D possibly TRBD1 on 6 matching bases. V shed 4 bases and J shed 4 bases, with 10 bases lying between them. Germline CDR1 and CDR2: LNHDA and SQIVND (reference sequence). The CDR3 is 13 residues long. The CDR3 loop is CASSKGGAETQYF. DNA for the CDR3: TGTGCCAGTAGTAAAGGGGGAGCAGAGACCCAGTACTTC.

In its sample, this clone was seen a few times. J is TRBJ2-5 and V is TRBV6-5; D unresolved. Germline lookup yields CDR1 MNHEY and CDR2 SVGAGI. The V gene lost 5 bases and the J gene lost 6 bases, with 13 bases spanning the gap. The CDR3 has 13 amino acids. The CDR3, as DNA: TGTGCCAGCAGTGAAGGGAATGGAAAGACCCAGTACTTC. It specifies CASSEGNGKTQYF.

This clone appeared a few times. The genes are TRBV7-9 and TRBJ2-6, with a weak D call TRBD2 (6 bases). Germline V lookup: CDR1 SEHNR, CDR2 FQNEAQ (reference sequence). The CDR3 totals 15 residues. Trimming removed 5 bases from V and 4 bases from J, with 12 bases in between. CDR3 region: CASSGGFLGANVLTF. The CDR3 DNA reads as TGTGCCAGCAGCGGAGGGTTCCTCGGGGCCAACGTCCTGACTTTC.

This clone was found a few times. The chain couples TRBV5-1 to TRBJ2-7, with 9 nucleotides matching TRBD1. V shed 3 bases, J shed 5 bases, and the junction held 6 bases outside the gene matches. CDR1 SGHRS and CDR2 YFSETQ come from the germline V gene. The CDR3 extends over 14 amino acids. CDR3 in DNA: TGCGCCAGCAGCTACTGGGACAGGGAACACGAGCAGTACTTC. Protein: CASSYWDREHEQYF. Drawing the rest from reference TRBV5-1 and TRBJ2-7, the complete variable domain is KAGVTQTPRYLIKTRGQQVTLSCSPISGHRSVSWYQQTPGQGLQFLFEYFSETQRNKGNFPGRFSGRQFSNSRSEMNVSTLELGDSALYLCASSYWDREHEQYFGPGTRLTVT.

V and J are TRBV7-8 and TRBJ2-1; TRBD2 might be the D (6 bases). Germline V gene sequence: CDR1 SGHVS, CDR2 FQNEAQ. V dropped 3 bases and J dropped 2 bases, with 11 bases sitting between them. This CDR3 region has 15 residues. This CDR3 is CASSFVPGAYNEQFF. The CDR3 nucleotides read TGTGCCAGCAGCTTTGTACCGGGAGCCTACAATGAGCAGTTCTTC.

The chain has TRBV4-3 and TRBJ2-7; D gene ambiguous. The CDR3 runs 13 residues. Germline assignment: CDR1 LGHNA and CDR2 YSLEER. With 0 bases removed from V and 9 bases from J, the gap between germline ends came to 12 bases. This CDR3 reads CASSQDIGSGQYF. In nucleotides, the CDR3 is TGCGCCAGCAGCCAAGATATAGGATCAGGGCAGTACTTC.

The chain joins TRBV4-3 to TRBJ2-1; D is ambiguous. The V end lost 0 bases, the J end lost 3 bases, and 9 bases lay between the germline ends. The CDR3 runs to 15 residues. Per the germline V gene, CDR1 is LGHNA and CDR2 is YSLEER. CDR3 coding DNA: TGCGCCAGCAGCCAAGATGACCGTCTCTACAATGAGCAGTTCTTC. It codes for CASSQDDRLYNEQFF.

The J gene is TRBJ2-7, the V gene TRBV6-6; 7 nucleotides agree with TRBD1. The length of the CDR3 is 14 residues. J lost 5 bases, V lost 4 bases, and 8 bases had no gene match. Germline values: CDR1 MNHNY, CDR2 SVGAGI (reference sequence). The CDR3 loop is CASSSPQGYHEQYF. CDR3 coding DNA: TGTGCCAGCAGTTCACCACAGGGGTACCACGAGCAGTACTTC.

The chain's CDR3 is CASSRVGYGYTF. The CDR3 nucleotides read TGTGCCAGCAGCAGGGTCGGCTATGGCTACACCTTC. The chain employs TRBV28 and TRBJ1-2; tentatively, D is TRBD1 (5 bases). The CDR3 length is 12 residues. Germline V CDR1 and CDR2: MDHEN, SYDVKM. V was shortened by 6 bases and J by 4 bases, with 9 bases between the two germline ends.

The sample holds a few counts of this clone. J is TRBJ2-7 and V is TRBV14; D unresolved. The V gene lost 5 bases and the J gene lost 0 bases, with 11 bases spanning the gap. The CDR3 runs 14 residues. The germline V gene encodes CDR1 SGHDN and CDR2 FVKESK. The CDR3 here is CASSSLGSSYEQYF. The CDR3 nucleotides read TGTGCCAGCAGCAGCCTAGGAAGCTCCTACGAGCAGTACTTC.

The rearrangement links TRBV18 to TRBJ1-4; the match to TRBD1 covers 7 bases. The CDR3 totals 14 residues. Losses at the gene ends were 3 bases for V and 12 bases for J; bases not matched to a gene: 10. Germline CDR1 and CDR2: KGHSH and LQKENI. This CDR3 is CASSPTKDRAQLFF. Written as DNA, the CDR3 is TGTGCCAGCTCACCTACAAAAGACAGGGCACAACTGTTTTTT.

This clone was seen a handful of times. The CDR3 is CASRVDRAPYNEQFF. The DNA of the CDR3 is TGTGCCAGCAGGGTGGACAGGGCCCCCTACAATGAGCAGTTCTTC. The chain couples TRBV11-2 to TRBJ2-1, with 8 nucleotides matching TRBD1. This CDR3 comprises 15 residues. Losses at the gene ends were 6 bases for V and 2 bases for J; bases not matched to a gene: 6. Looked up from germline, CDR1 is SGHAT and CDR2 is FQNNGV.

This clone showed up just a few times. The gene calls are TRBV4-3 and TRBJ1-4; the D gene is possibly TRBD1 (5 bases). Trimming cost V 1 base and J 6 bases, with 21 bases left between them. Germline V gene data show CDR1 as LGHNA and CDR2 as YSLEER. The CDR3 runs to 18 residues. In DNA form, the CDR3 reads TGCGCCAGCAGCCAAGGTTTAGGTTCGGGGGTTCGGGATGAAAAACTGTTTTTT. This sequence encodes CASSQGLGSGVRDEKLFF.

This clone was picked up a small number of times. The chain has TRBV29-1 and TRBJ2-1, with 11 bases aligning to TRBD2. J was trimmed by 3 bases and V by 8 bases; bases with no gene match: 6. This CDR3 is 14 amino acids long. Germline lookup yields CDR1 SQVTM and CDR2 ANQGSEA. CDR3 sequence: CSTAGTSGYNEQFF. CDR3 sequence (DNA): TGCAGCACGGCCGGGACTAGCGGCTACAATGAGCAGTTCTTC.

This chain connects TRBV28 to TRBJ2-7; D might be TRBD2 (7 bases). Germline V CDR1 and CDR2: MDHEN, SYDVKM. This CDR3 has 14 residues. V was clipped by 2 bases and J by 3 bases, with 11 bases between them. The CDR3 DNA sequence: TGTGCCAGCAGTTTAGCGGGGGCAGTCTACGAGCAGTACTTC. Amino acid sequence: CASSLAGAVYEQYF.

The chain employs TRBV4-3 and TRBJ2-7; maybe TRBD2 (6 bases). CDR3 length: 17 amino acids. Trimming removed 1 base at V and 0 bases at J, with 16 bases between. In germline, CDR1 is LGHNA, CDR2 YSLEER. The CDR3 coding sequence is TGCGCCAGCAGCCAAGGTCTTGAAGCCGGGAGCTCCTACGAGCAGTACTTC. It specifies CASSQGLEAGSSYEQYF.

In this sample, this clone turned up a few times. V usage is TRBV7-9 and J usage is TRBJ2-7; TRBD2 agrees at 10 bases. The J segment lost 3 bases and the V segment lost 0 bases, leaving 2 bases of the junction unmatched. CDR1 is SEHNR, CDR2 FQNEAQ, per germline (reference sequence). The CDR3 runs to 15 residues. Written as DNA, the CDR3 is TGTGCCAGCAGCTTAGCACTAGCGGGAATCTACGAGCAGTACTTC. It is translated as CASSLALAGIYEQYF.